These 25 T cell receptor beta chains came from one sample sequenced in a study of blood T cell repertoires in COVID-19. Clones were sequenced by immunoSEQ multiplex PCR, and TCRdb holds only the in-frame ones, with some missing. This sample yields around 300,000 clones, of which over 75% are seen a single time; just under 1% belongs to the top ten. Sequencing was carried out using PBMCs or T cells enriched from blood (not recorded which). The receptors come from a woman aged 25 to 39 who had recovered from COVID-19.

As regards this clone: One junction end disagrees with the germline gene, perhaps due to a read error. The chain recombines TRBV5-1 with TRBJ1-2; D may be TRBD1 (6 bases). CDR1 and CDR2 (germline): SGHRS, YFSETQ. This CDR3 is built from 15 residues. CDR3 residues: CASGLAPDSFYGYTF. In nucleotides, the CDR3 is TGCGCCAGCGGCTTGGCCCCGGACAGCTTCTATGGCTACACCTTC.

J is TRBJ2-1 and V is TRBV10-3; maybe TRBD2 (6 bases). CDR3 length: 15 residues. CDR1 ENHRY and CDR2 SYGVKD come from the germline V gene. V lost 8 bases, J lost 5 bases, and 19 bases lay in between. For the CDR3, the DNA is TGTGCCATCCGCCTTGGGGGGAGGCTGGACAATGAGCAGTTCTTC. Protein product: CAIRLGGRLDNEQFF.

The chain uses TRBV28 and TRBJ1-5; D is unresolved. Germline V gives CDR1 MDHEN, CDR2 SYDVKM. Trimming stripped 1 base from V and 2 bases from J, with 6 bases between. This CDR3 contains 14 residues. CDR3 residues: CASSLSSGNQPQHF. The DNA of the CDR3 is TGTGCCAGCAGTTTATCGTCTGGCAATCAGCCCCAGCATTTT. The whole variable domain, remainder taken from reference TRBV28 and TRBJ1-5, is DVKVTQSSRYLVKRTGEKVFLECVQDMDHENMFWYRQDPGLGLRLIYFSYDVKMKEKGDIPEGYSVSREKKERFSLILESASTNQTSMYLCASSLSSGNQPQHFGDGTRLSIL.

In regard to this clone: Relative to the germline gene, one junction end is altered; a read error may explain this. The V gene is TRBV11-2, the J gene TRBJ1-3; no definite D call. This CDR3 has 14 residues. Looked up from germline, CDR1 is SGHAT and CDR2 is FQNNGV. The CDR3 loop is CASTLGSLGNTIYF. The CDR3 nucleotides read TGTGCCAGCACCTTAGGTTCATTGGGAAACACCATATATTTT.

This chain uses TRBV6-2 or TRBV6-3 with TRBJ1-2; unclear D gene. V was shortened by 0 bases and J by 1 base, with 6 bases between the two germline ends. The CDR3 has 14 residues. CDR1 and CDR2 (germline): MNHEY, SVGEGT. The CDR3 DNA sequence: TGTGCCAGCAGTTACTCTTCAAATAACTATGGCTACACCTTC. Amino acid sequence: CASSYSSNNYGYTF.

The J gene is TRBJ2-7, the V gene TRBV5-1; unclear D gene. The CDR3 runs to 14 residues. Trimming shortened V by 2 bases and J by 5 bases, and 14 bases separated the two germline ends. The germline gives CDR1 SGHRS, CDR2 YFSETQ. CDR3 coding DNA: TGCGCCAGCAGCTTATCGTCCTTGGCCGACGAGCAGTACTTC. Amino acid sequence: CASSLSSLADEQYF.

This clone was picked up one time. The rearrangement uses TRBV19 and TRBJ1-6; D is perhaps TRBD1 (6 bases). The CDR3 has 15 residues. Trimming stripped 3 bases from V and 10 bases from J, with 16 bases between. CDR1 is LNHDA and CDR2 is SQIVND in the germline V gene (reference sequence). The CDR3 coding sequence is TGTGCCAGTAGTATCCCCGGGGCAGGGGAGTCACCCCTCCACTTT. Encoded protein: CASSIPGAGESPLHF.

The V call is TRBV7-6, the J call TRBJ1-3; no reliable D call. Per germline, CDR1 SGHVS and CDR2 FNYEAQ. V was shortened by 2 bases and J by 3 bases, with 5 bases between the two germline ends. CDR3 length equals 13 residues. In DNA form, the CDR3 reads TGTGCCAGCAGCTTAAGCGGTGGAAACACCATATATTTT. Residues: CASSLSGGNTIYF.

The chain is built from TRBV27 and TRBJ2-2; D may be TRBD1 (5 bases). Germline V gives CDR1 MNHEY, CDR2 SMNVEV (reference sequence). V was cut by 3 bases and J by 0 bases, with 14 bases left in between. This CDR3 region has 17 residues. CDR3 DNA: TGTGCCAGCAGTTTCGACAGAGATGCGGCGAACACCGGGGAGCTGTTTTTT. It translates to CASSFDRDAANTGELFF.

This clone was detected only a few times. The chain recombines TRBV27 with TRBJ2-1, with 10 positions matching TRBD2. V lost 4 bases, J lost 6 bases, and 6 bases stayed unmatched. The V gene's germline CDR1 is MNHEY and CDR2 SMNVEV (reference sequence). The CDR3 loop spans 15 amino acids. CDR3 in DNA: TGTGCCAGCAGTTCTAGCGGGAGCCGGCGCAATGAGCAGTTCTTC. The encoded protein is CASSSSGSRRNEQFF.

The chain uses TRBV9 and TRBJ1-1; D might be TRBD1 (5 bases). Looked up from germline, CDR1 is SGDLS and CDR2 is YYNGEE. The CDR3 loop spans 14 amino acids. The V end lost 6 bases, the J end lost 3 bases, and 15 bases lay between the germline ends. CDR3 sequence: CASTEGSGDTEAFF. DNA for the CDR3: TGTGCCAGCACGGAGGGGTCCGGCGACACTGAAGCTTTCTTT. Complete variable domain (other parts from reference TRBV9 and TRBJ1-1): DSGVTQTPKHLITATGQRVTLRCSPRSGDLSVYWYQQSLDQGLQFLIQYYNGEERAKGNILERFSAQQFPDLHSELNLSSLELGDSALYFCASTEGSGDTEAFFGQGTRLTVV.

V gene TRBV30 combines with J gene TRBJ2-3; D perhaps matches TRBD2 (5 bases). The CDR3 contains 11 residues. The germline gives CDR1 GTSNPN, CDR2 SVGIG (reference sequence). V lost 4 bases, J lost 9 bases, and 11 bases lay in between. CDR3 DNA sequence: TGTGCCTGGACTCTATCGGGGACGCAGTATTTT. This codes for CAWTLSGTQYF.

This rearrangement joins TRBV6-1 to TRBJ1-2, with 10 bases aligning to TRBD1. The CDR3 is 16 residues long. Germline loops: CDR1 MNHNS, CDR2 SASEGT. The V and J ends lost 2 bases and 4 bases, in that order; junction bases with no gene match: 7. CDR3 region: CASSERQGAFGYGYTF. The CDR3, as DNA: TGTGCCAGCAGTGAAAGACAGGGGGCGTTCGGCTATGGCTACACCTTC.

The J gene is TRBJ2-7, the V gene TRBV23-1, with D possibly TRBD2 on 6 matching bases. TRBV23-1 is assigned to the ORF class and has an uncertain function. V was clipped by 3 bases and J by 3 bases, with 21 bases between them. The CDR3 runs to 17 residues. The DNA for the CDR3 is TGCGCCAGCAGTCATCCGAGGAGGGTGCGGGGCCGCTACGAGCAGTACTTC. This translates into CASSHPRRVRGRYEQYF.

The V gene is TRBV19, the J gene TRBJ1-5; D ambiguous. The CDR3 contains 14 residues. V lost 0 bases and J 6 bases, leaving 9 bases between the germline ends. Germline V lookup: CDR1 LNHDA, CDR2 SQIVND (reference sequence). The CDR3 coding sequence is TGTGCCAGTAGTATAGACGGGAGGGCTCAGCCCCAGCATTTT. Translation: CASSIDGRAQPQHF. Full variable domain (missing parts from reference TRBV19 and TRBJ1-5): DGGITQSPKYLFRKEGQNVTLSCEQNLNHDAMYWYRQDPGQGLRLIYYSQIVNDFQKGDIAEGYSVSREKKESFPLTVTSAQKNPTAFYLCASSIDGRAQPQHFGDGTRLSIL.

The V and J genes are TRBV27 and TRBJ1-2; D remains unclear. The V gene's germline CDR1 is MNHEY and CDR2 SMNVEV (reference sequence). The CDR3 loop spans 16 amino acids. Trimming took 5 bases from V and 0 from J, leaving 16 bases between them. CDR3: CASSRGPGAANYGYTF. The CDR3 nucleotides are TGTGCCAGCAGTCGAGGTCCGGGTGCAGCTAACTATGGCTACACCTTC.

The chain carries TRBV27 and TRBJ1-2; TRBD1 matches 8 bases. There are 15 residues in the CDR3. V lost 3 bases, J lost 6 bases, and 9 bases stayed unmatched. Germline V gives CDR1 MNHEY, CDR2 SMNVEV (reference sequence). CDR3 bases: TGTGCCAGCAGTTTGAGTTGGCGCAGGGGGCATGGCTACACCTTC. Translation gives CASSLSWRRGHGYTF.

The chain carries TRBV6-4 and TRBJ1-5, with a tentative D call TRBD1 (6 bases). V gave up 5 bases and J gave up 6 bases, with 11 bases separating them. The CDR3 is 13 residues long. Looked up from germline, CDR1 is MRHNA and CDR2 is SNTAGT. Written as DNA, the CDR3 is TGTGCCAGCAGTTGTCACAGGGTTCAGCCCCAGCATTTT. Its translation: CASSCHRVQPQHF.

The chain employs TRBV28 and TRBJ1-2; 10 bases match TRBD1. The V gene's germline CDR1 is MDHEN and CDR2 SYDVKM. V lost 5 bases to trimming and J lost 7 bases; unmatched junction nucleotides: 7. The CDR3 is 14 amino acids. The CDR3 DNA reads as TGTGCCAGCAGTCGGGACAGGGGAAGTGCTGGCTACACCTTC. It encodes CASSRDRGSAGYTF.

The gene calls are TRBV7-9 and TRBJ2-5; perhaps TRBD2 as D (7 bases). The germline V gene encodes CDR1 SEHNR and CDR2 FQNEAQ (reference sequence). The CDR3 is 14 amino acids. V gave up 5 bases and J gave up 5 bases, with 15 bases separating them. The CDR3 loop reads CASSPAGAGETQYF. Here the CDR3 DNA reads TGTGCCAGCAGCCCCGCGGGGGCTGGGGAGACCCAGTACTTC.

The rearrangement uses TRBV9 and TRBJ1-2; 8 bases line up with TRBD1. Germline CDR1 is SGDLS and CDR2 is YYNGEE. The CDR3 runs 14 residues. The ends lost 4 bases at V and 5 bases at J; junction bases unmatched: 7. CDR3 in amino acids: CASSPRTGRYGYTF. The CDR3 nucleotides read TGTGCCAGCAGCCCCCGGACAGGGAGATATGGCTACACCTTC.

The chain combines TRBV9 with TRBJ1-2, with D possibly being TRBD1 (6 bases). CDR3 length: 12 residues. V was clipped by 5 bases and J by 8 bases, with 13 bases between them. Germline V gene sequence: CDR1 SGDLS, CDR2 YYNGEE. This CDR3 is CASREAGAGYTF. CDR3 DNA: TGTGCCAGCAGGGAGGCAGGGGCCGGCTACACCTTC.

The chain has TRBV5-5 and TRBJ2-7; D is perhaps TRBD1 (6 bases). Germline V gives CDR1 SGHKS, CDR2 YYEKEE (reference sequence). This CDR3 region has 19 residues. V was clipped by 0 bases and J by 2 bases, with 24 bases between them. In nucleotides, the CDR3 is TGTGCCAGCAGCTTGGCCGGCACGTCTTTTGACAGGAGACCCTACGAGCAGTACTTC. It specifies CASSLAGTSFDRRPYEQYF.

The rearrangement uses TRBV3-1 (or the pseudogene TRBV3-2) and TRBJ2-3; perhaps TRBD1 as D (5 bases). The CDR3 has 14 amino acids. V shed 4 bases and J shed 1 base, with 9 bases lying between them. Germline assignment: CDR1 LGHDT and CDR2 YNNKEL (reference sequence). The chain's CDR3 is CASSPQGRTDTQYF. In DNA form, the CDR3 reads TGTGCCAGCAGCCCCCAGGGCCGCACAGATACGCAGTATTTT.

The CDR3 nucleotides are TGTGCCAGCAGCCAGGGCACACTGGTGGGCGAAGCTAACTATGGCTACACCTTC. Protein sequence: CASSQGTLVGEANYGYTF. This rearrangement joins TRBV3-1 (or the pseudogene TRBV3-2) to TRBJ1-2; D remains ambiguous. The V gene's germline CDR1 is LGHDT and CDR2 YNNKEL (reference sequence). V was shortened by 3 bases and J by 0 bases, with 20 bases between the two germline ends. The CDR3 runs 18 residues.